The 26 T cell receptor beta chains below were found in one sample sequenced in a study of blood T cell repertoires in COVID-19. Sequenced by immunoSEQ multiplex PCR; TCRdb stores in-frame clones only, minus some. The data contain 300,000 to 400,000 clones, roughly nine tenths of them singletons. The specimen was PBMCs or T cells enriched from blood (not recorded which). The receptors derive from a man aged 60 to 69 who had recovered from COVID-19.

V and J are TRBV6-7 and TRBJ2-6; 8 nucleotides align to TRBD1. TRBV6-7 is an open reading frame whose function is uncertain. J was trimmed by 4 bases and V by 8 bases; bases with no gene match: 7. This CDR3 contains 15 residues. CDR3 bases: TGTGCCAGCGGACCCCAGGGGGCCGGGGCCAACGTCCTGACTTTC. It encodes CASGPQGAGANVLTF.

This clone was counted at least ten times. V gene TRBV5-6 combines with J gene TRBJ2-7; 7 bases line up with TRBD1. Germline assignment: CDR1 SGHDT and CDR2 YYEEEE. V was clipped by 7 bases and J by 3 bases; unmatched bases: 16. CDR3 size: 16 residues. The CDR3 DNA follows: TGTGCCAGCGAAGAGATTGGATTACAGGGGATCTACGAGCAGTACTTC. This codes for CASEEIGLQGIYEQYF.

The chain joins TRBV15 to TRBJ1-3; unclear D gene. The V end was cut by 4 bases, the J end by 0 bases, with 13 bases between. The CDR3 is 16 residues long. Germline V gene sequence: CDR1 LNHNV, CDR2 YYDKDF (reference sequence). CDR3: CATSTRTASSGNTIYF. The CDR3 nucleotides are TGTGCCACCAGCACACGGACTGCAAGCTCTGGAAACACCATATATTTT.

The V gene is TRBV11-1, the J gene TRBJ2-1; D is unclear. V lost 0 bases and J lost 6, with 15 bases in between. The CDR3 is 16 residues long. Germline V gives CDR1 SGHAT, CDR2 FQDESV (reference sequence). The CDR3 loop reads CASSLALDLRSNEQFF. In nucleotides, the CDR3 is TGTGCCAGCAGCTTAGCGCTCGACCTGCGGTCCAATGAGCAGTTCTTC.

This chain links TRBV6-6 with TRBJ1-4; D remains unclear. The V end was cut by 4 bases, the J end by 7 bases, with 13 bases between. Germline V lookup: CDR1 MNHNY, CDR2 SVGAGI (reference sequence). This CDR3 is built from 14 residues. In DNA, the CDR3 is TGTGCCAGCAGTTTTGGGCGGGGTAGTGAAAAACTGTTTTTT. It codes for CASSFGRGSEKLFF.

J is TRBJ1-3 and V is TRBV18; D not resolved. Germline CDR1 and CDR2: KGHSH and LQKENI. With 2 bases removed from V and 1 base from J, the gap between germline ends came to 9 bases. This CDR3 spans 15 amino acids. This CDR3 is CASSPKTQSGNTIYF. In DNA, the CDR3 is TGTGCCAGCTCACCAAAGACACAGTCTGGAAACACCATATATTTT.

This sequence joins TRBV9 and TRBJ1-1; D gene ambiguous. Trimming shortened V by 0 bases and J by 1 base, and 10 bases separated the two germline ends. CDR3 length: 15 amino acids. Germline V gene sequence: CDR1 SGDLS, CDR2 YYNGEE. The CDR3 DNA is TGTGCCAGCAGCGTAGGACACGGAGGGAACACTGAAGCTTTCTTT. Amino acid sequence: CASSVGHGGNTEAFF.

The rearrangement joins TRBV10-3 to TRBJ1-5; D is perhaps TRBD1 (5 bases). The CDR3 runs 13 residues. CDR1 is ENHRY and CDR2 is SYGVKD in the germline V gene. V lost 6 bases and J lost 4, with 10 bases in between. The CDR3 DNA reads TGTGCCATCAGCAGGGAATCTAATCAGCCCCAGCATTTT. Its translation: CAISRESNQPQHF.

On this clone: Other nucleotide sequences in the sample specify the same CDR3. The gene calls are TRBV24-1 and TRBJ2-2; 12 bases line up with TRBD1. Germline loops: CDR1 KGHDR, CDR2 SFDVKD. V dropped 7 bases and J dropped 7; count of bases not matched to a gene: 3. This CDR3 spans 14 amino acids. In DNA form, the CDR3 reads TGTGCCACCAGGGGACAGGGGGCGAGCGGGGAGCTGTTTTTT. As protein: CATRGQGASGELFF.

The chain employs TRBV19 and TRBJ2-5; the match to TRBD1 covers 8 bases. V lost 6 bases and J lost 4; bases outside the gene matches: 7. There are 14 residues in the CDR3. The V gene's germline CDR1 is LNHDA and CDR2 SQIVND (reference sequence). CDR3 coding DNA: TGTGCCAGTAGAGAGGACAGGGAGGCAGAGACCCAGTACTTC. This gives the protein CASREDREAETQYF.

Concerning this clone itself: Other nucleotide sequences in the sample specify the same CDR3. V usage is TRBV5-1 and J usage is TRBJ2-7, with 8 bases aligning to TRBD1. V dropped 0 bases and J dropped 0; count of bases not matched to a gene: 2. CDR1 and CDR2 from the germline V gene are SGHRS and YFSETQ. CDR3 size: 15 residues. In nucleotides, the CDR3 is TGCGCCAGCAGCTTGGGAGGGACAGGCTCCTACGAGCAGTACTTC. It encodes CASSLGGTGSYEQYF.

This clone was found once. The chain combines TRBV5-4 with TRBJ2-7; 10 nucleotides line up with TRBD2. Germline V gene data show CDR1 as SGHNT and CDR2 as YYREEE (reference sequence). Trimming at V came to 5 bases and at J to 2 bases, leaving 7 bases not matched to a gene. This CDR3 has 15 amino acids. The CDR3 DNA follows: TGTGCCAGCAGAGCCGGGACTAGCGTAACCTACGAGCAGTACTTC. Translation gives CASRAGTSVTYEQYF.

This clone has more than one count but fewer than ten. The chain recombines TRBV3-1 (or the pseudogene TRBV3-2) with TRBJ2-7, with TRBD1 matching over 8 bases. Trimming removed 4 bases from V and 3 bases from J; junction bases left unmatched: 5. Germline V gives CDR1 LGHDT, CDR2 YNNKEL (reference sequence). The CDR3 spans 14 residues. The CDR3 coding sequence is TGTGCCAGCAGCCTAGGGACAGGTCGCTACGAGCAGTACTTC. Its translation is CASSLGTGRYEQYF.

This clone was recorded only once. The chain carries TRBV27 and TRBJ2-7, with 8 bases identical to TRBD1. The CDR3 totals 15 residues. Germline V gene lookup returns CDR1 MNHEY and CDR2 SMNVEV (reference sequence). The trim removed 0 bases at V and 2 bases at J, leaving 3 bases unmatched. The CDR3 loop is CASSLSGQGAYEQYF. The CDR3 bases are TGTGCCAGCAGTTTATCAGGACAGGGCGCCTACGAGCAGTACTTC.

Here the CDR3 DNA reads TGTGCCAGTAGAACCGGGGTGGGCTATGGCTACACCTTC. Its protein is CASRTGVGYGYTF. The chain is built from TRBV19 and TRBJ1-2; D is unresolved. The CDR3 loop spans 13 amino acids. V was clipped by 6 bases and J by 4 bases, with 12 bases between them. Germline V CDR1 and CDR2: LNHDA, SQIVND (reference sequence).

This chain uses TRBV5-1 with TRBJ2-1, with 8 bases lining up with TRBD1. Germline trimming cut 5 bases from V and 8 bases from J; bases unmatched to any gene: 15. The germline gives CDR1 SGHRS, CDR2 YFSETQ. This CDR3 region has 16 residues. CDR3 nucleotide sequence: TGCGCCAGCAGACCAGGACAGGGATTAAAGATCTATGAGCAGTTCTTC. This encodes CASRPGQGLKIYEQFF.

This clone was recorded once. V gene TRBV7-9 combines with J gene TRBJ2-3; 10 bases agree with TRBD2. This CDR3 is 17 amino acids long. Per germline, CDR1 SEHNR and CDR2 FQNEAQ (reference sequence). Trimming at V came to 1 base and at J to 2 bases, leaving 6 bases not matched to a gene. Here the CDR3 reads CASSLEASGSHTDTQYF. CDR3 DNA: TGTGCCAGCAGCTTAGAGGCTAGCGGGAGTCACACAGATACGCAGTATTTT.

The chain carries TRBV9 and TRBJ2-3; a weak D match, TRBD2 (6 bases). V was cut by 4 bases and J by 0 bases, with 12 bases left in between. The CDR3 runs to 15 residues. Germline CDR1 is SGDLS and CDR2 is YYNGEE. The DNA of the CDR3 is TGTGCCAGCAGCCCCCGGGGGAGTAGCACAGATACGCAGTATTTT. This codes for CASSPRGSSTDTQYF. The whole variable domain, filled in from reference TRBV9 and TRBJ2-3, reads DSGVTQTPKHLITATGQRVTLRCSPRSGDLSVYWYQQSLDQGLQFLIQYYNGEERAKGNILERFSAQQFPDLHSELNLSSLELGDSALYFCASSPRGSSTDTQYFGPGTRLTVL.

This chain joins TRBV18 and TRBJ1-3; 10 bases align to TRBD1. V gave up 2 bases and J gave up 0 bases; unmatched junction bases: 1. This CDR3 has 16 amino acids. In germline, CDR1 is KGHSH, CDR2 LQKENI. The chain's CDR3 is CASSPRDRGSGNTIYF. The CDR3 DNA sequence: TGTGCCAGCTCACCAAGGGACAGGGGCTCTGGAAACACCATATATTTT.

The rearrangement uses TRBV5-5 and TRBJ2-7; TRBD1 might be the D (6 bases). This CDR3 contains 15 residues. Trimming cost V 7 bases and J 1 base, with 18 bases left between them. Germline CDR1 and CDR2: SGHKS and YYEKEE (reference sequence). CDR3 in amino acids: CASGGPPGGSYEQYF. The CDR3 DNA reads TGTGCCAGCGGGGGCCCCCCCGGCGGATCCTACGAGCAGTACTTC.

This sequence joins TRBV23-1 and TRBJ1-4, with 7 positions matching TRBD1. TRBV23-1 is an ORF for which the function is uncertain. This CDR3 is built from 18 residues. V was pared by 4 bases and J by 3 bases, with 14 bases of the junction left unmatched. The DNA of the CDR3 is TGCGCCAGCAGTCCCAAGTTGCGGACCGGGACAGCTAATGAAAAACTGTTTTTT. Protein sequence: CASSPKLRTGTANEKLFF.

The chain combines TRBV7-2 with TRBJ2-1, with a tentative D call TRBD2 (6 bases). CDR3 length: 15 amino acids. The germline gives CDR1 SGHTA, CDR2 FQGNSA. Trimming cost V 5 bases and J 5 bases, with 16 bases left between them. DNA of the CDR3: TGTGCCAGCAGCCCAGTCGCGGGGTCCCACAATGAGCAGTTCTTC. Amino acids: CASSPVAGSHNEQFF.

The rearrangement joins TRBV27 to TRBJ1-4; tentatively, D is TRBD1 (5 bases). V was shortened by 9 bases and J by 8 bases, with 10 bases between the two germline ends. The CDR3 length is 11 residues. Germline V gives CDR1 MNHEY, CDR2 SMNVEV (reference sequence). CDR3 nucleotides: TGTGCCAGACCACAGGTAGAAAAACTGTTTTTT. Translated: CARPQVEKLFF. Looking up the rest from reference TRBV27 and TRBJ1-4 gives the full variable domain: EAQVTQNPRYLITVTGKKLTVTCSQNMNHEYMSWYRQDPGLGLRQIYYSMNVEVTDKGDVPEGYKVSRKEKRNFPLILESPSPNQTSLYFCARPQVEKLFFGSGTQLSVL.

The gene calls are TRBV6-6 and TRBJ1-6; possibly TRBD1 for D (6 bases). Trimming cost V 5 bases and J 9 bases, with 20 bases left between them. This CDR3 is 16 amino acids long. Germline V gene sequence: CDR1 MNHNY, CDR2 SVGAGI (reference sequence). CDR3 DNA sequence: TGTGCCAGCAGTCTTCCCATTCGACAGGTTATTTCACCCCTCCACTTT. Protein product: CASSLPIRQVISPLHF.

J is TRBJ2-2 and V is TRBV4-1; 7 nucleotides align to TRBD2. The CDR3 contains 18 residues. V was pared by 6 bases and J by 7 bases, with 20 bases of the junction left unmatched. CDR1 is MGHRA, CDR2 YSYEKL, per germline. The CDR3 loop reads CASRFVAGDILTDGELFF. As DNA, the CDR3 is TGCGCCAGCAGGTTTGTGGCGGGAGATATCTTAACGGACGGGGAGCTGTTTTTT.

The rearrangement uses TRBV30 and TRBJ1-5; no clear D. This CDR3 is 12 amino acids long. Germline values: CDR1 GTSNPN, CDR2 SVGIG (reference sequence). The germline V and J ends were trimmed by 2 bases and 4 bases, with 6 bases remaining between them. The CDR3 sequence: CAWSHENQPQHF. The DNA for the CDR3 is TGTGCCTGGAGTCATGAGAATCAGCCCCAGCATTTT.